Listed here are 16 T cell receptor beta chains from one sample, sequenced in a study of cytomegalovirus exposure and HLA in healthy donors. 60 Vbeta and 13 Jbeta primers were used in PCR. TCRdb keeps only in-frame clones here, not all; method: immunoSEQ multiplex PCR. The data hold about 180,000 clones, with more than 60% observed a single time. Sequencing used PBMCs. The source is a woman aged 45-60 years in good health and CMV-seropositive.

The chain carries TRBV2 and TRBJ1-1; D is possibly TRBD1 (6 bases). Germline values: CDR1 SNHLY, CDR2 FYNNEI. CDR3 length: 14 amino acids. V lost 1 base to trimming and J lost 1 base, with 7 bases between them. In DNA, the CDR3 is TGTGCCAGCAGTGAAGGGGGGCAGAACACTGAAGCTTTCTTT. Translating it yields CASSEGGQNTEAFF.

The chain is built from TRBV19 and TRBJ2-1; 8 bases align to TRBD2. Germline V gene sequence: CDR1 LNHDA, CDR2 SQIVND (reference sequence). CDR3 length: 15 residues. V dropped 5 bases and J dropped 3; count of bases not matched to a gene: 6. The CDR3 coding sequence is TGTGCCAGTAGTTGGGGACTAGAGGGCTACAATGAGCAGTTCTTC. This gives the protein CASSWGLEGYNEQFF. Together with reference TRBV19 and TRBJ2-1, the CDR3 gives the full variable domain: DGGITQSPKYLFRKEGQNVTLSCEQNLNHDAMYWYRQDPGQGLRLIYYSQIVNDFQKGDIAEGYSVSREKKESFPLTVTSAQKNPTAFYLCASSWGLEGYNEQFFGPGTRLTVL.

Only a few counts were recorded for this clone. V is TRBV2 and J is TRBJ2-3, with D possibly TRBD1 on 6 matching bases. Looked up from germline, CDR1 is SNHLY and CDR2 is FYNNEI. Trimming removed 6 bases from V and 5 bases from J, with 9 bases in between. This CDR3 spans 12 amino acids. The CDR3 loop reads CASSFRGDTQYF. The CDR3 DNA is TGTGCCAGCAGCTTCAGGGGAGATACGCAGTATTTT. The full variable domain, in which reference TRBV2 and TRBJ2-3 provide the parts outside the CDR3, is EPEVTQTPSHQVTQMGQEVILRCVPISNHLYFYWYRQILGQKVEFLVSFYNNEISEKSEIFDDQFSVERPDGSNFTLKIRSTKLEDSAMYFCASSFRGDTQYFGPGTRLTVL.

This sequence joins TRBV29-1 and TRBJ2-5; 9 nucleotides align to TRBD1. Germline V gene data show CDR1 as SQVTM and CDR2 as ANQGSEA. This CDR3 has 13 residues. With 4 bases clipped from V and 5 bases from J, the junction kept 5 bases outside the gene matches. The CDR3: CSVAQGAGETQYF. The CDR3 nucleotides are TGCAGCGTTGCACAGGGGGCCGGGGAGACCCAGTACTTC.

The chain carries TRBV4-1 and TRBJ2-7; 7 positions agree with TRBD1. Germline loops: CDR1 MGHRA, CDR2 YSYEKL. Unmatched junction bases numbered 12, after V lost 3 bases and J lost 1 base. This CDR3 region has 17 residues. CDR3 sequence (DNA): TGCGCCAGCAGCCACCACAAAATTCGGACAGGTTCCTACGAGCAGTACTTC. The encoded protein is CASSHHKIRTGSYEQYF.

The CDR3 here is CASSSNSVGYTF. For the CDR3, the DNA is TGTGCCAGCAGTAGCAACAGTGTCGGCTACACCTTC. The chain links TRBV28 to TRBJ1-2; D remains unclear. V gave up 5 bases and J gave up 8 bases, with 12 bases separating them. The CDR3 is made up of 12 amino acids. Germline values: CDR1 MDHEN, CDR2 SYDVKM.

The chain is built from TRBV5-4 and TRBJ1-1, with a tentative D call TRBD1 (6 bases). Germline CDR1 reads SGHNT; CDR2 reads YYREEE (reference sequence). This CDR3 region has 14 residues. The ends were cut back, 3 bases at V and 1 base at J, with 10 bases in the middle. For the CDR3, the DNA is TGTGCCAGCAGCTATTTACAGGGGAACACTGAAGCTTTCTTT. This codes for CASSYLQGNTEAFF. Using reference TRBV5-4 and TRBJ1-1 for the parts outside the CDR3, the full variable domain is ETGVTQSPTHLIKTRGQQVTLRCSSQSGHNTVSWYQQALGQGPQFIFQYYREEENGRGNFPPRFSGLQFPNYSSELNVNALELDDSALYLCASSYLQGNTEAFFGQGTRLTVV.

The CDR3 DNA reads TGTGCCAGCAGTTACTACCCCCCGGGAAGGCTTTTGGAGCAGTACTTC. As protein: CASSYYPPGRLLEQYF. V is TRBV6-6 and J is TRBJ2-7, with D maybe TRBD2 (5 bases). The CDR3 totals 16 residues. Trimming shortened V by 1 base and J by 7 bases, and 20 bases separated the two germline ends. Germline loops: CDR1 MNHNY, CDR2 SVGAGI (reference sequence).

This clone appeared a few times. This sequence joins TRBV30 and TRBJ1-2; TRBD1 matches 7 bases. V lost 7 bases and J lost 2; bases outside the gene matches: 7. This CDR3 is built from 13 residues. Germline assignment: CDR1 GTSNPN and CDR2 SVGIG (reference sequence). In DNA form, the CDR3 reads TGTGCCTCTGTACCGGACAGGAACTATGGCTACACCTTC. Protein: CASVPDRNYGYTF. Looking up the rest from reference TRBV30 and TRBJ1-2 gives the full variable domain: SQTIHQWPATLVQPVGSPLSLECTVEGTSNPNLYWYRQAAGRGLQLLFYSVGIGQISSEVPQNLSASRPQDRQFILSSKKLLLSDSGFYLCASVPDRNYGYTFGSGTRLTVV.

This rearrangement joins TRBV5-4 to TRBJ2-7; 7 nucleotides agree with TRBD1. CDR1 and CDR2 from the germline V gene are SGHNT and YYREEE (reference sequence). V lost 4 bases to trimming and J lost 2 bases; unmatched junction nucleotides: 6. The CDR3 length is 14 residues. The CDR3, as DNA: TGTGCCAGCAGCACCGGGACAGCGACCTACGAGCAGTACTTC. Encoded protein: CASSTGTATYEQYF. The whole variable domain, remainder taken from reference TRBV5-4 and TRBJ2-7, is ETGVTQSPTHLIKTRGQQVTLRCSSQSGHNTVSWYQQALGQGPQFIFQYYREEENGRGNFPPRFSGLQFPNYSSELNVNALELDDSALYLCASSTGTATYEQYFGPGTRLTVT.

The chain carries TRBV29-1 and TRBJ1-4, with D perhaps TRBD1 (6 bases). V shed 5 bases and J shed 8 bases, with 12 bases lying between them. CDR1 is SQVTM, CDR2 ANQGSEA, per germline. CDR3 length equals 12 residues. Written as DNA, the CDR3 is TGCAGCGTTCGCAGGGGCGGGGAAAAACTGTTTTTT. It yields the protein CSVRRGGEKLFF.

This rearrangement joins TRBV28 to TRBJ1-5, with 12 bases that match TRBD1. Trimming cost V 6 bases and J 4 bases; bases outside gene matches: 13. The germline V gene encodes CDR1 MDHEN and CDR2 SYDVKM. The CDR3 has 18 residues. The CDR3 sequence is CASSTGTGGQRGNQPQHF. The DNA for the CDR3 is TGTGCCAGCAGCACCGGGACAGGGGGCCAAAGGGGGAATCAGCCCCAGCATTTT.

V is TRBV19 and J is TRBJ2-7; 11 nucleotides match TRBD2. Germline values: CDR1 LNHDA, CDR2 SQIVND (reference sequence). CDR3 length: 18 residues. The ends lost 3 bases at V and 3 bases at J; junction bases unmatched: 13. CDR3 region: CASSMRGTSGFQYYEQYF. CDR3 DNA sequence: TGTGCCAGTAGTATGAGGGGGACTAGCGGCTTTCAATACTACGAGCAGTACTTC.

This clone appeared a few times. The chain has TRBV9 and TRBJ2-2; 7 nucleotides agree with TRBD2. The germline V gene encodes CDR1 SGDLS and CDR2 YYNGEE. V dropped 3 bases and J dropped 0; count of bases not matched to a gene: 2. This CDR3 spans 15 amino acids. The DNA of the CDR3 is TGTGCCAGCAGCGCCACTAGCGCGAACACCGGGGAGCTGTTTTTT. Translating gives CASSATSANTGELFF.

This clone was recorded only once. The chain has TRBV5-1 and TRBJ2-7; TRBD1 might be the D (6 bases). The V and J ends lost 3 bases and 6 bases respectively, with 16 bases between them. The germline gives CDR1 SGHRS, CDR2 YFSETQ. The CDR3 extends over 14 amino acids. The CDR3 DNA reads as TGCGCCAGCAGCTCTGGACAGTCTCCTGTCGAGCAGTACTTC. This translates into CASSSGQSPVEQYF.

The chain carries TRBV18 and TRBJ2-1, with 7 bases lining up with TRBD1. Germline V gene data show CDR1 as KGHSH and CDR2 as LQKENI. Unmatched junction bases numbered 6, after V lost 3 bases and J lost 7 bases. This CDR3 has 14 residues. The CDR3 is CASSPKGGENEQFF. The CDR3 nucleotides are TGTGCCAGCTCACCCAAAGGGGGCGAAAATGAGCAGTTCTTC.